This TCR beta chain was sequenced for a study of cytomegalovirus exposure and HLA in healthy donors. The CDR3 is 17 residues long. CDR1 and CDR2 (germline): SGHDT, YYEEEE. Trimming cost V 0 bases and J 0 bases, with 15 bases left between them. A multiplex PCR was run with 60 Vbeta primers and 13 Jbeta primers. TCRdb keeps only in-frame clones here, not all; method: immunoSEQ multiplex PCR. The repertoire holds under 150,000 clones, with 82% as singletons. The sequence came from a male donor in good health and CMV-seronegative. Specimen: PBMCs. The chain carries TRBV5-6 and TRBJ2-5; the D gene is possibly TRBD2 (6 bases). The CDR3 is CASSLAGTGANQETQYF. The CDR3 region has the DNA TGTGCCAGCAGCTTGGCAGGAACGGGAGCCAACCAAGAGACCCAGTACTTC. Based on the CDR3 plus reference TRBV5-6 and TRBJ2-5, the full variable domain is DAGVTQSPTHLIKTRGQQVTLRCSPKSGHDTVSWYQQALGQGPQFIFQYYEEEERQRGNFPDRFSGHQFPNYSSELNVNALLLGDSALYLCASSLAGTGANQETQYFGPGTRLLVL.